This is a list of T cell receptor beta chains from one sample in a study of cytomegalovirus exposure and HLA in healthy donors. Assay: immunoSEQ multiplex PCR; the TCRdb copy retains only in-frame clones and omits some. The table shows 100,000 to 150,000 clones, with about 72% occurring only once. Material for sequencing was PBMCs. The receptors were gathered from a female donor in good health and CMV-seronegative. Both conserved end residues are part of each CDR3. A D gene is named only where the DNA matches it firmly. The listing skips clone size in some rows; elsewhere it reads once, few, many or a size class.

d_call cdr3_length j_call v_call clone_size cdr3_nt cdr3_aa
TRBD2 14 TRBJ2-5 TRBV5-4 once TGTGCCAGCAGCCCTACGGGACTACAAGAGACCCAGTACTTC CASSPTGLQETQYF
NA 18 TRBJ1-1 TRBV5-1 NA TGCGCCAGCAGCTTGTCCGGGGGGGCAGGTATTATGAACACTGAAGCTTTCTTT CASSLSGGAGIMNTEAFF
TRBD2 14 TRBJ2-5 TRBV5-4 NA TGTGCCAGCAGCGTGGGGACTAGCGGAGAGACCCAGTACTTC CASSVGTSGETQYF
NA 15 TRBJ2-5 TRBV27 NA TGTGCCAGCAGTTTATCGAGGGCTAGACAAGAGACCCAGTACTTC CASSLSRARQETQYF
NA 14 TRBJ2-3 TRBV18 NA TGTGCCAGCTCACCAACCTTAGACACAGATACGCAGTATTTT CASSPTLDTDTQYF
TRBD2 17 TRBJ2-4 TRBV7-6 NA TGTGCCAGCAGCTTAGCGAGATGGACTAGCGGGAGAGCCATTCAGTACTTC CASSLARWTSGRAIQYF
TRBD2 15 TRBJ2-1 TRBV10-1 NA TGCGCCAGCAGATCCGGACTAGCGGGAGGCAATGAGCAGTTCTTC CASRSGLAGGNEQFF
NA 12 TRBJ2-7 TRBV28 NA TGTGCCAGCAGTTTAAGTACAGCCGAGCAGTACTTC CASSLSTAEQYF
TRBD2 16 TRBJ2-1 TRBV5-6 NA TGTGCCAGCCACATAGCGGGAGGGCCCTCCTACAATGAGCAGTTCTTC CASHIAGGPSYNEQFF
TRBD1 17 TRBJ1-5 TRBV28 NA TGTGCCAGCAGTTGGGGACAGTTCACTTATAGCAATCAGCCCCAGCATTTT CASSWGQFTYSNQPQHF
NA 14 TRBJ1-2 TRBV5-5 NA TGTGCCAGCAGCTTGGAGCCGGCTAACTATGGCTACACCTTC CASSLEPANYGYTF
NA 13 TRBJ1-1 TRBV2 NA TGTGCCAGCAGTGAATGGGGGGGCACTGAAGCTTTCTTT CASSEWGGTEAFF
TRBD1 15 TRBJ2-1 TRBV6-1 NA TGTGCCAGCAGGGGACAGGGGGCAGGGGACAATGAGCAGTTCTTC CASRGQGAGDNEQFF
NA 14 TRBJ2-3 TRBV7-8 NA TGTGCCAGCAGCTTAGGGCTGTTCACAGATACGCAGTATTTT CASSLGLFTDTQYF
TRBD2 18 TRBJ2-4 TRBV7-2 NA TGTGCCAGCAGCTTATTGGCTAGCGGGCATCTAGCCAAAAACATTCAGTACTTC CASSLLASGHLAKNIQYF
TRBD1 14 TRBJ1-2 TRBV4-3 NA TGCGCCAGCAGCCCCGGAGACAGGGTCTATGGCTACACCTTC CASSPGDRVYGYTF
NA 12 TRBJ2-2 TRBV13 NA TGTGCCAGCAGCCGGACAGCAGGCGAGCTGTTTTTT CASSRTAGELFF
TRBD2 16 TRBJ2-2 TRBV7-3 NA TGTGCCAGCACCCCCGGGGGGGCGGCTAGCACCGGGGAGCTGTTTTTT CASTPGGAASTGELFF
TRBD2 14 TRBJ2-7 TRBV19 NA TGTGCCAGTAGTTGGGCTAGCGGTGACTACGAGCAGTACTTC CASSWASGDYEQYF
NA 13 TRBJ2-7 TRBV7-3 NA TGTGCCAGCAGCCCGTACGCCCAGGGGGAGCAGTACTTC CASSPYAQGEQYF
TRBD2 16 TRBJ2-1 TRBV2 NA TGTGCCAGCAGCTATGGACTAGCGGGAGGGTGGAATGAGCAGTTCTTC CASSYGLAGGWNEQFF
TRBD1 15 TRBJ2-1 TRBV9 NA TGTGCCAGCAGCGGGGGACAGGGCCCTTACAATGAGCAGTTCTTC CASSGGQGPYNEQFF
TRBD1 15 TRBJ2-2 TRBV19 NA TGTGCCAGTAGTACCCGGACAGGGGGCATCGGGGAGCTGTTTTTT CASSTRTGGIGELFF
TRBD1 17 TRBJ1-2 TRBV28 NA TGTGCCAGCAGTCCGGGACAGGCCATGACTACCAACTATGGCTACACCTTC CASSPGQAMTTNYGYTF
NA 11 TRBJ1-1 TRBV6-1 NA TGTGCCAGCAGGTACGTAGGGGCGGCTTTCTTT CASRYVGAAFF
NA 15 TRBJ1-6 TRBV25-1 NA TGTGCCTCGGAGGAGAGGGGGTCCTATAATTCACCCCTCCACTTT CASEERGSYNSPLHF
TRBD2 15 TRBJ2-5 TRBV4-2 NA TGTGCCAGCAGCCTTGAGGGACTAGCTCAAGAGACCCAGTACTTC CASSLEGLAQETQYF
TRBD1 15 TRBJ1-5 TRBV10-3 few TGTGCCATCAGTGAATCGGACAGGGGAGGTCAGCCCCAGCATTTT CAISESDRGGQPQHF
TRBD1 22 TRBJ1-1 TRBV4-1 NA TGCGCCAGCAGCCAAGGGACAGGGAGAACGGGAACGTCCAGAGGGATGAACACTGAAGCTTTCTTT CASSQGTGRTGTSRGMNTEAFF
TRBD1 15 TRBJ1-1 TRBV6-1 few TGTGCCAGCGGGGACTTGAAGACAGGGAGTGGGGAAGCTTTCTTT CASGDLKTGSGEAFF
NA 14 TRBJ2-7 TRBV28 NA TGTGCCAGCAGTCCAGGCGGGGTAGGCTACGAGCAGTACTTC CASSPGGVGYEQYF
TRBD2 14 TRBJ2-3 TRBV7-2 NA TGTGCCAGCAGCTTAGCGGGAGGGGCAGATACGCAGTATTTT CASSLAGGADTQYF
NA 13 TRBJ2-7 TRBV11-2 NA TGTGCCAGCAGCTTACGGACAGTCTACGAGCAGTACTTC CASSLRTVYEQYF
NA 15 TRBJ2-4 TRBV28 NA TGTGCCAGCAGGGGTTCGGGACACGGATTAAACATTCAGTACTTC CASRGSGHGLNIQYF
TRBD2 18 TRBJ2-3 TRBV5-1 NA TGCGCCAGCAGCTTTGTGCTAGCGGGAGGGCCCTCGGGAGATACGCAGTATTTT CASSFVLAGGPSGDTQYF
TRBD2 13 TRBJ2-1 TRBV6-4 NA TGTGCCAGCAGTGAGCGGGAGTACAATGAGCAGTTCTTC CASSEREYNEQFF
TRBD1 13 TRBJ1-2 TRBV27 once TGTGCCAGCAGCCGGGACAGGAACTATGGCTACACCTTC CASSRDRNYGYTF
TRBD1 14 TRBJ1-4 TRBV29-1 NA TGCAGCGTTGCAACCTACAGGGGCTATGAAAAACTGTTTTTT CSVATYRGYEKLFF
NA 15 TRBJ1-5 TRBV21-1 NA TGTGCCAGCAGCAAAAAAAAAGACAGGGATCAGCCCCAGCATTTT CASSKKKDRDQPQHF
TRBD2 15 TRBJ2-3 TRBV4-3 medium-sized TGCGCCAGCAGCCAAGCAAGCGGGAGTGCAGATACGCAGTATTTT CASSQASGSADTQYF
NA 15 TRBJ2-4 TRBV6-6 NA TGTGCCAGCAGTTACTCAGGGGCAGACAAAAACATTCAGTACTTC CASSYSGADKNIQYF
TRBD1 16 TRBJ2-2 TRBV7-9 NA TGTGCCAGCAGCCCTAGACCGGGACAGCTCACCGGGGAGCTGTTTTTT CASSPRPGQLTGELFF
TRBD1 13 TRBJ1-1 TRBV19 NA TGTGCCAGCAGGGGGGTCGTGAACACTGAAGCTTTCTTT CASRGVVNTEAFF
TRBD1 16 TRBJ2-7 TRBV28 NA TGTGCCAGCAGTCCTGTAGGCCAGGGGCAGGGGGACGAGCAGTACTTC CASSPVGQGQGDEQYF
TRBD2 19 TRBJ2-2 TRBV27 NA TGTGCCAGCAGTTCCCTCCAACTAGCGGGAGGGCCGAACACCGGGGAGCTGTTTTTT CASSSLQLAGGPNTGELFF
NA 14 TRBJ1-3 TRBV28 NA TGTGCCAGCAGTTTAGGACTTCTACGAAACACCATATATTTT CASSLGLLRNTIYF
TRBD1 18 TRBJ1-1 TRBV7-9 NA TGTTCCAGCAGTAAAGGGAAGATTTCATGGGGACAGGGTAATGAAGCTTTCTTT CSSSKGKISWGQGNEAFF
NA 14 TRBJ2-7 TRBV5-1 NA TGCGCCAGCAGCTTGGCCGGAGGGACCTACGAGCAGTACTTC CASSLAGGTYEQYF
NA 13 TRBJ1-5 TRBV6-5 NA TGTGCCAGCAAGGCAGGTAAAGATCAGCCCCAGCATTTT CASKAGKDQPQHF
NA 15 TRBJ1-2 TRBV12-1 NA TGTGCCAGCAGCTACCGACAGGGGGGAAACTATGGCTACACCTTC CASSYRQGGNYGYTF
TRBD1 12 TRBJ2-7 TRBV7-6 NA TGTGCCAGCAGTACTACAGGGGTCGAGCAGTACTTC CASSTTGVEQYF